Listed here are 18 T cell receptor beta chains from one sample, sequenced in a study of CD8 T cells in ankylosing spondylitis. TCRdb reanalysed the 5' RACE reads using MiXCR and keeps one entry per CDR3 protein. Of roughly 180,000 distinct CDR3 sequences listed, 9.8% were seen once; the top ten hold approximately 15%. The sequencing input was blood, either unsorted or a sorted T cell fraction (not recorded which). Receptors originate from a female donor with ankylosing spondylitis or in good health (not recorded which).

The DNA for the CDR3 is TGTGCCAGCAGCGTAGGCGGTCGGGAGATGACCGAGCAGTACTTC. Its translation is CASSVGGREMTEQYF. This chain joins TRBV9 and TRBJ2-7, with D possibly TRBD2 on 6 matching bases. The CDR3 runs to 15 residues. Germline V lookup: CDR1 SGDLS, CDR2 YYNGEE. V dropped 0 bases and J dropped 6 bases, with 16 bases sitting between them.

The rearrangement links TRBV27 to TRBJ2-2, with 9 positions matching TRBD2. The CDR3 is 16 amino acids. The V segment lost 3 bases and the J segment 0 bases; nucleotides outside the gene matches: 2. CDR1 is MNHEY and CDR2 is SMNVEV in the germline V gene (reference sequence). CDR3 amino acids: CASSFGLAPNTGELFF. The CDR3 DNA is TGTGCCAGCAGTTTCGGACTAGCGCCGAACACCGGGGAGCTGTTTTTT.

This rearrangement joins TRBV11-2 to TRBJ2-1, with D maybe TRBD2 (6 bases). V was cut by 4 bases and J by 4 bases, with 14 bases left in between. The CDR3 is 15 residues long. Germline V CDR1 and CDR2: SGHAT, FQNNGV. CDR3: CASSSTPGLYNEQFF. CDR3 DNA: TGTGCCAGCAGCTCCACACCGGGACTTTACAATGAGCAGTTCTTC. The full variable domain, in which reference TRBV11-2 and TRBJ2-1 provide the parts outside the CDR3, is EAGVAQSPRYKIIEKRQSVAFWCNPISGHATLYWYQQILGQGPKLLIQFQNNGVVDDSQLPKDRFSAERLKGVDSTLKIQPAKLEDSAVYLCASSSTPGLYNEQFFGPGTRLTVL.

The V gene is TRBV6-5, the J gene TRBJ2-1; D call uncertain. CDR1 and CDR2 (germline): MNHEY, SVGAGI. The V end lost 5 bases, the J end lost 7 bases, and 9 bases lay between the germline ends. This CDR3 is built from 12 residues. Here the CDR3 reads CASSGRLNEQFF. For the CDR3, the DNA is TGTGCCAGCAGTGGTCGCCTGAATGAGCAGTTCTTC.

This clonotype was observed a handful of times. The chain recombines TRBV4-3 with TRBJ2-7; 11 nucleotides match TRBD2. Germline assignment: CDR1 LGHNA and CDR2 YSLEER. With V trimmed by 2 bases and J by 5 bases, 5 bases remained unmatched. The CDR3 is 15 residues long. The CDR3 reads CASSQLLAGVNEQYF. In nucleotides, the CDR3 is TGCGCCAGCAGCCAATTACTAGCGGGGGTCAACGAGCAGTACTTC.

This chain uses TRBV7-9 with TRBJ2-1, with TRBD1 matching 12 bases. The V gene end was trimmed by 6 bases and the J gene end by 10 bases; junction bases not matched to a gene: 7. Germline-derived CDR1 and CDR2 are SEHNR and FQNEAQ (reference sequence). CDR3 size: 14 residues. The CDR3 bases are TGTGCCAGCAGACGGGACAGGGGGCGGATAGAGCAGTTCTTC. Translating gives CASRRDRGRIEQFF.

This clonotype was seen a handful of times. This chain uses TRBV27 with TRBJ1-2; D is uncertain. The CDR3 length is 16 residues. Germline V gene sequence: CDR1 MNHEY, CDR2 SMNVEV (reference sequence). The ends were cut back, 5 bases at V and 3 bases at J, with 19 bases in the middle. CDR3 DNA sequence: TGTGCCAGCAGTACTCTAGGGTCGGGGTCTTACTATGGCTACACCTTC. It codes for CASSTLGSGSYYGYTF.

The chain couples TRBV6-6 to TRBJ1-5; no firm D call. This CDR3 has 9 residues. The ends were cut back, 8 bases at V and 7 bases at J, with 3 bases in the middle. CDR1 and CDR2 (germline): MNHNY, SVGAGI (reference sequence). The CDR3 sequence: CASGQPQHF. The CDR3 DNA is TGTGCCAGCGGGCAGCCCCAGCATTTT.

This clonotype was detected many times. This CDR3 reads CASSLYDSNQPQHF. The DNA of the CDR3 is TGTGCCAGCAGCTTATACGATAGCAATCAGCCCCAGCATTTT. The chain joins TRBV7-9 to TRBJ1-5, with no clear D. Germline CDR1 is SEHNR and CDR2 is FQNEAQ (reference sequence). Trimming pared 2 bases from V and 0 bases from J, leaving 5 bases between. This CDR3 contains 14 residues. The variable domain in full, with the rest retrieved from reference TRBV7-9 and TRBJ1-5, is DTGVSQNPRHKITKRGQNVTFRCDPISEHNRLYWYRQTLGQGPEFLTYFQNEAQLEKSRLLSDRFSAERPKGSFSTLEIQRTEQGDSAMYLCASSLYDSNQPQHFGDGTRLSIL.

This clonotype appeared many times. The genes are TRBV5-1 and TRBJ1-6, with a possible D match to TRBD1 (5 bases). CDR1 and CDR2 from the germline V gene are SGHRS and YFSETQ. V shed 7 bases and J shed 12 bases, with 11 bases lying between them. This CDR3 has 11 amino acids. CDR3 in DNA: TGCGCCAGCGCAGGGAGTGGACCCCTCCACTTT. Protein: CASAGSGPLHF.

J is TRBJ2-7 and V is TRBV2, with 7 bases that match TRBD1. This CDR3 spans 13 amino acids. After removal of 8 bases from V and 2 bases from J, the junction contained 6 bases not matched to a gene. Germline lookup yields CDR1 SNHLY and CDR2 FYNNEI. This chain's CDR3 is CASEGARAYEQYF. Here the CDR3 DNA reads TGTGCCAGCGAGGGGGCGCGGGCCTACGAGCAGTACTTC.

This clonotype was seen ten or more times. The chain uses TRBV7-6 and TRBJ2-2; 10 positions agree with TRBD2. Per germline, CDR1 SGHVS and CDR2 FNYEAQ. V shed 1 base, J shed 1 base, and the junction held 3 bases outside the gene matches. The length of the CDR3 is 17 residues. The CDR3 DNA is TGTGCCAGCAGCTTAGTAGGACTAGCGGTGAACACCGGGGAGCTGTTTTTT. It yields the protein CASSLVGLAVNTGELFF.

The chain employs TRBV21-1 and TRBJ2-7; TRBD1, the table's D call, lacks a check against the DNA. TRBV21-1 is noted as a pseudogene. This CDR3 spans 13 amino acids. Here the CDR3 reads CASVSRGSYEQYF. The CDR3 nucleotides read TGTGCCAGCGTGTCCCGAGGATCCTACGAGCAGTACTTC.

This clonotype has a handful of counts. This chain connects TRBV7-2 to TRBJ2-7; 9 nucleotides line up with TRBD2. The germline gives CDR1 SGHTA, CDR2 FQGNSA. The CDR3 covers 14 residues. The J segment lost 6 bases and the V segment lost 2 bases, leaving 5 bases of the junction unmatched. CDR3 bases: TGTGCCAGCAGCTTATTTGGCGGGAGGGCCGAGCAGTACTTC. Its translation: CASSLFGGRAEQYF. The whole variable domain, remainder taken from reference TRBV7-2 and TRBJ2-7, is GAGVSQSPSNKVTEKGKDVELRCDPISGHTALYWYRQSLGQGLEFLIYFQGNSAPDKSGLPSDRFSAERTGGSVSTLTIQRTQQEDSAVYLCASSLFGGRAEQYFGPGTRLTVT.

This clonotype has a count of ten or more. The chain recombines TRBV15 with TRBJ1-5; D is ambiguous. Trimming removed 1 base at V and 4 bases at J, with 11 bases between. The CDR3 is made up of 15 amino acids. The V gene's germline CDR1 is LNHNV and CDR2 YYDKDF (reference sequence). The CDR3 protein is CATSRGGRGNQPQHF. The CDR3 DNA reads TGTGCCACCAGCAGAGGGGGAAGAGGGAATCAGCCCCAGCATTTT.

This clonotype was detected many times. V usage is TRBV3-1 and J usage is TRBJ2-3; 11 bases are a match to TRBD2. With 3 bases clipped from V and 5 bases from J, the junction kept 4 bases outside the gene matches. The CDR3 loop spans 15 amino acids. Per the germline V gene, CDR1 is LGHDT and CDR2 is YNNKEL (reference sequence). CDR3 DNA: TGTGCCAGCAGCCACGCCGGACTAGCGGGAGATACGCAGTATTTT. Its translation: CASSHAGLAGDTQYF.

This clonotype was picked up many times. The chain is built from TRBV7-6 and TRBJ2-1; 10 positions agree with TRBD2. Losses at the gene ends were 2 bases for V and 2 bases for J; bases not matched to a gene: 3. The length of the CDR3 is 16 residues. Germline loops: CDR1 SGHVS, CDR2 FNYEAQ. The CDR3 DNA is TGTGCCAGCAGCTTACTAGCGGGAGACACCTACAATGAGCAGTTCTTC. Translation: CASSLLAGDTYNEQFF.

The sample holds many counts of this clonotype. V gene TRBV12-3 or TRBV12-4 combines with J gene TRBJ2-1; a weak D match, TRBD2 (6 bases). The CDR3 is 14 amino acids. Trimming took 4 bases from V and 6 from J, leaving 13 bases between them. CDR3 sequence reads: CASSSPGGANEQFF. The CDR3 DNA reads TGTGCCAGCAGTTCCCCTGGAGGGGCCAATGAGCAGTTCTTC.